The subject of this entry is one T cell receptor (beta chain). Antigen specificity is unknown. The CDR3 is 14 residues long. With 3 bases removed from V and 7 bases from J, the gap between germline ends came to 13 bases. Germline V CDR1 and CDR2: LNHDA, SQIVND (reference sequence). This entry belongs to a study of shared clonotypes between healthy human individuals. Overall study results and limits: Read depth was anticipated to influence clonotype sharing among donors. Naive subsets, compared against memory subsets, generally had larger estimated richness values.

Per the study methods: Owing to the provision of junction-only sequences devoid of quality scores by immunoSEQ, filtering differed. Sequenced by immunoSEQ multiplex PCR; TCRdb stores in-frame clones only, minus some. V, J and clone size are those of that table, while D and trimming were read from the DNA. The profile shows some 1 million clones, 75% of them singletons. Sequenced input: memory CD4+ T cells sorted from blood. Subset here: CD45RA-negative fraction. The receptor comes from a young man in good health. The chain links TRBV19 to TRBJ2-1; either TRBD1 or TRBD2 may fit D (5 bases each). This CDR3 reads CASSIGRGGNEQFF. DNA of the CDR3: TGTGCCAGTAGTATCGGAAGGGGCGGGAATGAGCAGTTCTTC.